This T cell receptor (beta chain) comes out of a study of regulatory T cells in long-lasting Graves disease (dated by TCRdb to the early 2020s). For the study in its entirety: Persistent Graves' disease was defined as antithyroid drug treatment for over 5 years with persistently positive TSH receptor autoantibodies. Peripheral blood TCR sequencing and RNA sequencing compared persistent Graves' disease patients with newly diagnosed Graves' disease patients. The study was conducted in China and was registered as a clinical trial. A total of about 33 samples underwent TCR sequencing, from 13 patients with persistent Graves' disease and 20 or so patients with newly diagnosed Graves' disease. Persistent Graves' disease patients in the clinical cohort had taken antithyroid drugs for approximately 10 years on average. Results and caveats for the whole study, not just this receptor: Peripheral blood alone was examined, since thyroid tissue, which constituted the primary lesion, could not be accessed. Sequencing and analysis were limited to the TCR beta chain. TRBV28, TRBJ1-2 and TRBJ2-5 were preferentially used in persistent disease, while TRBV20-1 and TRBJ2-1 were favored in newly diagnosed disease. Compared with newly diagnosed patients, patients with persistent Graves' disease had lower TCR Shannon entropy and fewer highly expanded clones, which suggests clonal expansion. The authors acknowledged the small sample size as a limitation that may reduce accuracy. Persistent patients shared more public clonotypes among themselves (over 2,500) than newly diagnosed patients did (about 1,000).

This clonotype showed up many times. No antigen is known for it. No much larger clonotype is one base removed from it; base qualities were not supplied. Library creation used multiplex PCR. The sequencing machine was an Illumina HiSeq 4000. iRepertoire HTBI primers and Arm-PCR amplification of CDR3 regions were used to construct TCR beta libraries. Before sequencing, the PCR products underwent gel purification. In the original analysis: Across samples, some 62 TRBV and roughly 15 TRBJ segments were identified and used for gene usage analysis of CDR3 amino acid clonotypes. COPE and FqMerger were used to merge the filtered high-quality paired reads into contigs. BLAST was used to align contigs to IMGT TRBV, TRBD and TRBJ reference genes, with CDR3 defined following IMGT. Highly expanded clones were defined as clonotypes with a frequency above 0.1%. Shannon entropy served as the measure of repertoire diversity, while the Gini coefficient captured V-J evenness. Public clonotypes were defined as clonotypes shared by more than one individual. TCRdb itself trimmed the public reads at Q25 with fastp, ran MiXCR and retained productive beta chains. Each entry is one CDR3 protein sequence, shown with its most common DNA and genes. It is TCRdb's table, rather than the study itself, that gives the V and J calls and clone size. This sample gives approximately 290,000 distinct CDR3 sequences in total; around a fifth of them show up just once. The top ten clonotypes cover roughly three fifths of the sample.

This sample's time point label indicates: persistent/refractory GD, antithyroid drugs over 5 years with positive TRAb. For both TCR sequencing and RNA sequencing, RNA was extracted from PBMCs using TRIzol. Graves' disease was diagnosed according to American Thyroid Association guidelines. Patients were recruited from an endocrinology department in Xi'an, China. Each patient gave approximately 9 milliliters of peripheral blood, collected in an EDTA anticoagulant tube. Ficoll Paque Plus density gradient separation was used to isolate PBMCs, and no further T cell sorting was performed. RNA quality was checked with an Agilent 2100 Bioanalyzer and agarose gel, and concentration with a NanoDrop 2000. CDR1 and CDR2 are drawn from the germline V gene (reference sequence): SEHNR, FQNEAQ. Cut back by 5 bases and 8 bases, the V and J ends lie 12 bases apart. The CDR3 starts with the cysteine, ends with the phenylalanine, and has 12 residues. The read is trimmed to its CDR3 DNA, 36 bases read in frame from base 1.

The chain couples TRBV7-9 to TRBJ1-1; no D gene can be assigned with confidence. The origin of this receptor is a female donor with Graves disease. The source material was peripheral blood mononuclear cells (PBMCs), sampled when the disease was refractory, from a patient treated with antithyroid drugs. The CDR3 here reads CASSPNPPEAFF. DNA sequence: TGTGCCAGCAGCCCTAACCCACCGGAAGCTTTCTTT. This CDR3, with the reference TRBV7-9 and TRBJ1-1 proteins standing in past its ends, gives the full variable domain DTGVSQNPRHKITKRGQNVTFRCDPISEHNRLYWYRQTLGQGPEFLTYFQNEAQLEKSRLLSDRFSAERPKGSFSTLEIQRTEQGDSAMYLCASSPNPPEAFFGQGTRLTVV.